This T cell receptor beta chain appears in the sequencing data of a study of cytomegalovirus exposure and HLA in healthy donors. Findings of the study overall: Among the sequence variants, a highly shared cluster was likely an artifact of sequencing. The study carried out a later analysis of TCR beta sequences. It associated approximately 15,000 of them with specific HLA alleles at a false discovery rate of 0.05.

On this clone: The target antigen is unknown.

The CDR3 is 12 amino acids. Germline lookup yields CDR1 SGHAT and CDR2 FQNNGV. V lost 1 base and J 10 bases, leaving 7 bases between the germline ends. In the PCR, 60 Vbeta and 13 Jbeta primers were used. TCRdb keeps only in-frame clones here, not all; method: immunoSEQ multiplex PCR. The table lists approximately 170,000 clones, about 85% of them singletons. V gene TRBV11-2 combines with J gene TRBJ1-4; D gene unclear. This clonotype was obtained from a boy younger than 10 in good health and CMV-seronegative. Sequenced material: PBMCs. CDR3 nucleotides: TGTGCCAGCAGCTTAGTACGAGGAAAACTGTTTTTT. Encoded protein: CASSLVRGKLFF. Based on the CDR3 plus reference TRBV11-2 and TRBJ1-4, the full variable domain is EAGVAQSPRYKIIEKRQSVAFWCNPISGHATLYWYQQILGQGPKLLIQFQNNGVVDDSQLPKDRFSAERLKGVDSTLKIQPAKLEDSAVYLCASSLVRGKLFFGSGTQLSVL.